This T cell receptor (beta chain) originates from a study of CD8+ T cells in alopecia areata (dated by TCRdb to the late 2010s). Concerning the study at large: The treated patients, all with moderate-to-severe alopecia areata, were enrolled in an open-label pilot trial of oral tofacitinib given at 5 to 10 mg twice daily. Patients received tofacitinib for 6 to 18 months and were then followed off drug for 6 months to check for delayed response and recurrence. For the treated patients, the SALT score, which quantifies what percentage of scalp surface area is affected, served as the measure of disease severity. In both human patients and the C3H/HeJ mouse model, the study applied high-throughput TCRbeta sequencing to look at T cell clonal expansion in alopecia areata. Human TCRbeta sequencing covered scalp tissue and sorted CD4+ and CD8+ peripheral blood T cells from patchy and totalis/universalis alopecia areata patients and healthy controls. Patients on tofacitinib were biopsied at baseline and after 4 and 24 weeks of treatment, and several of the patients also had a later scalp biopsy. Clonality in the scalp was compared among normal scalp (n=4), patchy alopecia areata scalp (n=8), and alopecia totalis/universalis scalp (n=8). RNA came from the PAXgene miRNA kit for fixed scalp, the miRNeasy kit for PBMCs, and the RNeasy kit for mouse skin. immunoSEQ multiplex PCR using 35 Vbeta forward primers and 13 Jbeta reverse primers was used to amplify TCRbeta CDR3 regions.

Compared with germline, V lacks 7 bases and J lacks 4 bases; bases without a gene match: 11. The cysteine opens and the phenylalanine closes a CDR3 of 15 amino acids. Kept here is only the CDR3 DNA, which spans 45 bases and is read in frame from base 1. To prepare the library, the immunoSEQ multiplex PCR assay was applied. For TCR sequencing, RNA was extracted from every sample and reverse transcribed into cDNA to serve as template. SuperScript III was used to make first-strand cDNA, primed with a 2:1 mix of oligo-dT and random hexamers. A synthetic immune receptor repertoire was used to gauge amplification bias, and whatever bias remained was removed computationally. In the source study's methods: Raw reads were preprocessed for error removal, and CDR3 was defined according to IMGT conventions as running from the conserved cysteine to phenylalanine. Clonality was computed by normalizing Shannon entropy by log2 of the number of productive unique TCRs and subtracting the result from 1. Scalp TCRbeta sequences were cross-referenced with sorted blood CD4 and CD8 repertoires so that the CD4 or CD8 identity of scalp clones could be inferred. TCRdb retrieved this table from immuneACCESS and kept in-frame rearrangements only. Not all clones are present; in checked studies, unresolved V genes account for under half, and no reason is known for the remainder. The V and J calls and clone size are taken from that table; D and trimming were inferred from the DNA. This sample has about 200,000 clones in its table, and 30% to 40% of those were observed once. 0.45% to 0.55% of the sample comes from the top ten.

Per the publication, the treatment or condition label means: oral pan-JAK inhibitor, 5-10 mg twice daily. Lesional scalp punch biopsies and peripheral blood were obtained from alopecia areata patients. After PBMCs were isolated by density centrifugation and stained for CD3, CD4 and CD8, a FACSAria was used to sort CD4+ and CD8+ T cells. Concerning this clone itself: Its antigen remains unidentified. Base-call qualities are not available, and no considerably larger clone is one nucleotide away.

Overall results and qualifications from the work: Unlike mouse skin, which is dominated by gammadelta T cells, normal human skin has resident alphabeta T cells that are also sequenced, and this complicates analysis of the scalp TCR repertoire. During tofacitinib treatment, many expanded lesional clones remained in scalp and blood, and this persistence may partly explain relapse after treatment is stopped. Compared with normal scalp, lesional scalp had higher clonality and more expanded CD8+ clones, particularly in alopecia totalis/universalis, a pattern that suggests antigenic drive. The treated cohort was small, with a single nonresponder, so links between baseline CD8+ expansion and response need larger studies. Shared TCR sequences between patients were less evident than in mice, which may be partly attributable to HLA diversity in the patient population. Tofacitinib significantly lowered scalp clonality and the number of expanded CD8+ clones among the top 100 scalp clones.

The sequencing used CD4+ T cells sorted from blood, collected between weeks 30 and 35, from a patient treated with tofacitinib. The source is a human donor with alopecia areata. The sequence links TRBV23-1 to TRBJ2-5; TRBD2 aligns with 8 central bases. TRBV23-1 is placed among ORFs of uncertain function. In nucleotide form, the sequence is TGCGCCAGCATTGTTCCGCGGGAGGAGGGAGAGACCCAGTACTTC. It translates to CASIVPREEGETQYF.